The clone carrying this T cell receptor beta chain was detected a few times. What it recognizes is unknown. The identical CDR3 is also encoded by other nucleotide sequences in the sample. The germline gives CDR1 SGHNT, CDR2 YENEEA. The ends were cut back, 4 bases at V and 2 bases at J, with 2 bases in the middle. This CDR3 spans 12 amino acids. The data are from a study of beta chain features in type 1 diabetes. What was sequenced were expressed TCRB transcripts, since all of the isolated RNA had been reverse transcribed. TCRdb keeps only in-frame clones here, not all; method: immunoSEQ multiplex PCR. The table lists 400,000 or so clones, over 8.5% of them singletons, with approximately 0.55% in the top ten. Study results and limitations: In all four CD4+ subsets, TCRB CDR3 length was significantly, moderately reduced in type 1 diabetes.

V is TRBV11-3 and J is TRBJ2-2; D not resolved. The source material was central memory CD4+ T cells from blood. The sequence was collected from a young man with type 1 diabetes. The chain's CDR3 is CASSSNTGELFF. DNA of the CDR3: TGTGCCAGCAGCTCAAACACCGGGGAGCTGTTTTTT.